The next 2 T cell receptor beta chains were all read from a single sample in a study of blood T cell repertoires in COVID-19. Profiling relied on immunoSEQ multiplex PCR, and the TCRdb table lists in-frame clones only, not all of them. The table shows 200,000 or so clones, with 83% occurring only once. Source material: PBMCs or T cells enriched from blood (not recorded which). These receptors came from a woman aged 45-60 years who had been exposed to COVID-19.

This chain joins TRBV19 and TRBJ2-6; tentative D call: TRBD1 (6 bases). Trimming took 3 bases from V and 4 from J, leaving 10 bases between them. Germline CDR1 reads LNHDA; CDR2 reads SQIVND (reference sequence). The CDR3 length is 15 residues. This CDR3 is CASSIPGVGANVLTF. Written as DNA, the CDR3 is TGTGCCAGTAGTATCCCAGGGGTCGGGGCCAACGTCCTGACTTTC.

As to this clone: Other DNA sequences in the same sample also yield this CDR3. V and J are TRBV18 and TRBJ1-5; the match to TRBD1 covers 7 bases. Germline V gene sequence: CDR1 KGHSH, CDR2 LQKENI. The ends lost 3 bases at V and 4 bases at J; junction bases unmatched: 3. The CDR3 consists of 14 residues. As DNA, the CDR3 is TGTGCCAGCTCACCCTCGGGACAGAATCAGCCCCAGCATTTT. Its translation: CASSPSGQNQPQHF.